The entry below describes one T cell receptor (beta chain). The data were produced by immunoSEQ multiplex PCR, yet TCRdb's version contains in-frame clones alone and is incomplete. This table holds approximately 640,000 clones, 90% found once. These data originate in a study of shared clonotypes between healthy human individuals. The wider study: Per-donor plates numbered three CD4 naive, three CD4 memory, two CD8 naive and one CD8 memory.

Germline V gene sequence: CDR1 SGHTA, CDR2 FQGTGA. With V trimmed by 2 bases and J by 5 bases, 7 bases remained unmatched. The CDR3 is 16 residues long. The sequence derives from a man younger than 30 in good health. Some clones in this sample may be carry-over from other donors' samples. The V call is TRBV7-3, the J call TRBJ2-3; 10 bases match TRBD2. Sequencing input: memory CD8+ T cells from PBMCs. Specified subset: CD45RO+ cells pooled with CCR7-negative TemRA cells. This CDR3 reads CASSLELAGVGDTQYF. The CDR3 DNA is TGTGCCAGCAGCTTAGAGCTAGCGGGAGTTGGAGATACGCAGTATTTT.